These T cell receptor beta chains were read from a single sample in a study of molecular identifiers for immune sequencing clone quantification. TCRdb redid the calling of the PCR reads with MiXCR, one entry per CDR3 protein. The sample contains 550,000 to 750,000 distinct CDR3 sequences, just under 20% of which appear only once. Sequencing input: naive CD8+ T cells from blood, with Jurkat cell RNA spiked in. All receptors derive from a human donor in good health. Some libraries in this study had Jurkat cell RNA spiked in. Each CDR3 is given with its conserved first and last residue. The order of the fields is D gene, J gene, V gene, clone size, CDR3 protein, CDR3 DNA. D genes are given only for firm matches. Size values are once, few and many counts, or a class for expanded clones, and some rows have none.

d_call: NA; j_call: TRBJ2-7; v_call: TRBV7-9; clone_size: few; cdr3_aa: CASSPIRVSPYEQYF; cdr3_nt: TGTGCCAGCAGCCCTATCAGGGTTTCCCCCTACGAGCAGTACTTC
d_call: NA; j_call: TRBJ1-1; v_call: TRBV21-1; clone_size: many; cdr3_aa: CASSNTGITTEAFF; cdr3_nt: TGTGCCAGCAGCAATACAGGGATCACGACTGAAGCTTTCTTT
d_call: NA; j_call: TRBJ1-6; v_call: TRBV27; clone_size: few; cdr3_aa: CASSFQGQDSPLHF; cdr3_nt: TGTGCCAGCAGTTTTCAGGGACAAGATTCACCCCTCCACTTT
d_call: NA; j_call: TRBJ2-7; v_call: TRBV6-6; clone_size: NA; cdr3_aa: CASTKWDSLSYEQYF; cdr3_nt: TGTGCCAGCACTAAATGGGACTCACTATCCTACGAGCAGTACTTC
d_call: NA; j_call: TRBJ2-5; v_call: TRBV7-9; clone_size: many; cdr3_aa: CASAFPLTRETQYF; cdr3_nt: TGTGCCAGCGCCTTCCCCTTAACGAGAGAGACCCAGTACTTC
d_call: TRBD2; j_call: TRBJ2-7; v_call: TRBV13; clone_size: many; cdr3_aa: CASSTLQGGHYEQYF; cdr3_nt: TGTGCCAGCAGCACACTTCAGGGAGGGCACTACGAGCAGTACTTC
d_call: TRBD2; j_call: TRBJ2-3; v_call: TRBV4-3; clone_size: many; cdr3_aa: CASSLTSGRSTDTQYF; cdr3_nt: TGTGCCAGCAGTTTAACAAGCGGGAGAAGCACAGATACGCAGTATTTT
d_call: NA; j_call: TRBJ1-1; v_call: TRBV2; clone_size: NA; cdr3_aa: CAGSEVELNTEAFF; cdr3_nt: TGTGCCGGCAGTGAGGTGGAACTGAACACTGAAGCTTTCTTT
d_call: TRBD2; j_call: TRBJ2-3; v_call: TRBV15; clone_size: many; cdr3_aa: CATSREGLAGVFADTQYF; cdr3_nt: TGTGCCACCAGCAGAGAAGGACTAGCGGGAGTTTTTGCTGATACGCAGTATTTT
d_call: NA; j_call: TRBJ2-7; v_call: TRBV5-4; clone_size: many; cdr3_aa: CASRTSSSYEQYF; cdr3_nt: TGTGCCAGCAGGACCAGTAGCTCCTACGAGCAGTACTTC
d_call: NA; j_call: TRBJ2-3; v_call: TRBV29-1; clone_size: many; cdr3_aa: CSVEDGLRNTDTQYF; cdr3_nt: TGCAGCGTTGAAGACGGGCTTCGAAACACAGATACGCAGTATTTT
d_call: TRBD1; j_call: TRBJ1-2; v_call: TRBV4-3; clone_size: many; cdr3_aa: CASSQDLGARGPDGYTF; cdr3_nt: TGCGCCAGCAGCCAAGATCTTGGAGCCAGGGGGCCAGATGGCTACACCTTC
d_call: NA; j_call: TRBJ1-1; v_call: TRBV7-9; clone_size: many; cdr3_aa: CASRMSGVVNTEAFF; cdr3_nt: TGTGCCAGCAGGATGTCAGGGGTTGTGAACACTGAAGCTTTCTTT
d_call: TRBD1; j_call: TRBJ2-7; v_call: TRBV28; clone_size: few; cdr3_aa: CASSMGTAFYEQYF; cdr3_nt: TGTGCCAGCAGTATGGGGACAGCTTTCTACGAGCAGTACTTC
d_call: NA; j_call: TRBJ1-1; v_call: TRBV19; clone_size: many; cdr3_aa: CASSISENPNTEAFF; cdr3_nt: TGTGCCAGTAGTATAAGCGAAAACCCGAACACTGAAGCTTTCTTT
d_call: TRBD1; j_call: TRBJ2-3; v_call: TRBV6-2/TRBV6-3; clone_size: many; cdr3_aa: CASSLDRGVSADTQYF; cdr3_nt: TGTGCCAGCAGCCTGGACAGGGGAGTAAGCGCAGATACGCAGTATTTT
d_call: NA; j_call: TRBJ2-7; v_call: TRBV10-1; clone_size: many; cdr3_aa: CASSDRDTPYEQYF; cdr3_nt: TGCGCCAGCAGTGATCGGGACACCCCCTACGAGCAGTACTTC
d_call: NA; j_call: TRBJ1-2; v_call: TRBV12-3/TRBV12-4; clone_size: NA; cdr3_aa: CASSPSAANCGYTF; cdr3_nt: TGTGCCAGCAGCCCTAGTGCAGCGAACTGTGGCTACACCTTC
d_call: TRBD2; j_call: TRBJ2-7; v_call: TRBV4-2; clone_size: many; cdr3_aa: CASSLSLAAYYEQYF; cdr3_nt: TGTGCCAGCAGCCTCTCCCTAGCGGCCTACTACGAGCAGTACTTC
d_call: NA; j_call: TRBJ1-2; v_call: TRBV27; clone_size: few; cdr3_aa: CAREVQFYGYTF; cdr3_nt: TGTGCCAGGGAGGTACAATTCTATGGCTACACCTTC
d_call: NA; j_call: TRBJ2-7; v_call: TRBV13; clone_size: few; cdr3_aa: CASSSPDSTFRQYF; cdr3_nt: TGTGCCAGCAGCTCCCCGGACAGCACGTTCCGGCAGTACTTC
d_call: TRBD2; j_call: TRBJ2-7; v_call: TRBV4-3; clone_size: few; cdr3_aa: CASSRELAGVYEQYF; cdr3_nt: TGCGCCAGCAGCCGAGAACTAGCGGGAGTGTACGAGCAGTACTTC
d_call: NA; j_call: TRBJ1-2; v_call: TRBV13; clone_size: few; cdr3_aa: CASSLVGVPDPSYGYTF; cdr3_nt: TGTGCCAGCAGCTTAGTGGGGGTCCCCGATCCATCTTATGGCTACACCTTC
d_call: NA; j_call: TRBJ2-2; v_call: TRBV5-6; clone_size: many; cdr3_aa: CASSLYGRTNTGELFF; cdr3_nt: TGTGCCAGCAGCTTGTACGGCAGGACGAACACCGGGGAGCTGTTTTTT
d_call: NA; j_call: TRBJ1-5; v_call: TRBV4-1; clone_size: many; cdr3_aa: CASSQRGVGQPQHF; cdr3_nt: TGCGCCAGCAGCCAAAGAGGGGTTGGCCAGCCCCAGCATTTT
d_call: NA; j_call: TRBJ2-7; v_call: TRBV13; clone_size: few; cdr3_aa: CASSLQGETYEQYF; cdr3_nt: TGTGCCAGCAGCTTACAGGGTGAGACCTACGAGCAGTACTTC
d_call: NA; j_call: TRBJ2-4; v_call: TRBV20-1; clone_size: many; cdr3_aa: CSAREGAIQYF; cdr3_nt: TGCAGTGCTAGAGAGGGGGCCATTCAGTACTTC
d_call: NA; j_call: TRBJ1-5; v_call: TRBV27; clone_size: few; cdr3_aa: CASSKQGQPQHF; cdr3_nt: TGTGCCAGCAGTAAGCAGGGGCAGCCCCAGCATTTT
d_call: TRBD2; j_call: TRBJ2-3; v_call: TRBV11-2; clone_size: NA; cdr3_aa: CASSLGLAGSTNTQYF; cdr3_nt: TGTGCCAGCAGCTTAGGTCTAGCGGGAAGCACAAATACGCAGTATTTT
d_call: NA; j_call: TRBJ1-1; v_call: TRBV24-1; clone_size: NA; cdr3_aa: CATSDLEGTEAFF; cdr3_nt: TGTGCCACCAGTGATTTAGAGGGAACTGAAGCTTTCTTT
d_call: NA; j_call: TRBJ2-3; v_call: TRBV6-5; clone_size: NA; cdr3_aa: CASSYSGLGSTDTRYF; cdr3_nt: TGTGCCAGCAGTTACTCGGGTCTCGGGAGCACAGATACGCGGTATTTT
d_call: NA; j_call: TRBJ2-1; v_call: TRBV5-1; clone_size: few; cdr3_aa: CASSFTGGPEQFF; cdr3_nt: TGCGCCAGCAGCTTCACTGGGGGACCGGAGCAGTTCTTC
d_call: NA; j_call: TRBJ1-1; v_call: TRBV30; clone_size: many; cdr3_aa: CAWGHSNTEAFF; cdr3_nt: TGTGCCTGGGGACACTCAAACACTGAAGCTTTCTTT
d_call: NA; j_call: TRBJ2-7; v_call: TRBV20-1; clone_size: few; cdr3_aa: CSARVTGQDAYEQYF; cdr3_nt: TGCAGTGCTAGAGTGACCGGACAAGACGCCTACGAGCAGTACTTC
d_call: NA; j_call: TRBJ1-2; v_call: TRBV6-2/TRBV6-3; clone_size: NA; cdr3_aa: CASSENPLGNYGYTF; cdr3_nt: TGTGCCAGCAGTGAGAATCCCTTAGGGAACTATGGCTACACCTTC
d_call: TRBD2; j_call: TRBJ2-7; v_call: TRBV2; clone_size: many; cdr3_aa: CASSLHVAGGAYEQYF; cdr3_nt: TGTGCCAGCAGTCTTCACGTAGCGGGGGGTGCCTACGAGCAGTACTTC
d_call: TRBD2; j_call: TRBJ2-7; v_call: TRBV20-1; clone_size: many; cdr3_aa: CSDRLAATYEQYF; cdr3_nt: TGCAGTGACCGACTAGCTGCAACCTACGAGCAGTACTTC
d_call: NA; j_call: TRBJ2-3; v_call: TRBV18; clone_size: many; cdr3_aa: CASSPTSGAFTDTQYF; cdr3_nt: TGTGCCAGCTCACCGACATCGGGGGCCTTCACAGATACGCAGTATTTT
d_call: NA; j_call: TRBJ2-6; v_call: TRBV12-3/TRBV12-4; clone_size: NA; cdr3_aa: CATTQGSGANVLTF; cdr3_nt: TGTGCCACCACCCAGGGGTCTGGGGCCAACGTCCTGACTTTC
d_call: NA; j_call: TRBJ2-2; v_call: TRBV7-6; clone_size: many; cdr3_aa: CASSFGRDTGELFF; cdr3_nt: TGTGCCAGCAGCTTTGGGCGGGACACCGGGGAGCTGTTTTTT
d_call: NA; j_call: TRBJ1-1; v_call: TRBV28; clone_size: NA; cdr3_aa: CASSLRGGLGTEAFF; cdr3_nt: TGTGCCAGCAGTTTAAGGGGGGGCTTAGGCACTGAAGCTTTCTTT
d_call: TRBD2; j_call: TRBJ2-3; v_call: TRBV6-5; clone_size: many; cdr3_aa: CASSYGGRSTDTQYF; cdr3_nt: TGTGCCAGCAGTTACGGCGGGAGGTCCACAGATACGCAGTATTTT
d_call: NA; j_call: TRBJ1-5; v_call: TRBV28; clone_size: many; cdr3_aa: CAGGQSNQPQHF; cdr3_nt: TGTGCCGGCGGACAGAGCAATCAGCCCCAGCATTTT